This T cell receptor (beta chain) was obtained from a study of T cells in Graves' hyperthyroidism and ophthalmopathy. Amplification of TCR beta CDR3 regions was performed using RNA transcripts as template. The HTBI set primed first-round TCR CDR3 RT-PCR. From the multiplex PCR reads, TCRdb called clonotypes with MiXCR, one entry per CDR3 protein. The sample includes hundreds of thousands of distinct CDR3 sequences, 14% seen only once; the top ten take roughly 10%. The V and J ends lost 3 bases and 0 bases respectively, with 18 bases between them. CDR1 DFQATT and CDR2 SNEGSKA come from the germline V gene (reference sequence). This CDR3 has 16 amino acids. This clonotype was seen many times.

This sequence originates from a woman between 18 and 30 years old with Graves' hyperthyroidism. Specimen: blood. The chain combines TRBV20-1 with TRBJ2-7, with no clear D. CDR3 nucleotides: TGCAGTGCTAGTAATTCCTACACAAGGAGCTCCTACGAGCAGTACTTC. Its protein is CSASNSYTRSSYEQYF.